Listed here is a single T cell receptor beta chain. The study recruited people aged 18 to 89 years across approximately 25 US areas. Cohorts were based on clinical histories the participants reported. This sample stems from a study of blood T cell repertoires in COVID-19. About the study: Acute and convalescent COVID-19 specimens originated in the United States, Italy and Spain. T cells, B-cell-depleted T cells, or PBMCs supplied cDNA or gDNA.

Trimming removed 5 bases from V and 0 bases from J; junction bases left unmatched: 3. CDR1 and CDR2 from the germline V gene are SGHNT and YENEEA. There are 15 residues in the CDR3. TCRdb's copy holds only in-frame clones and misses some; the assay was immunoSEQ multiplex PCR. The table lists around 300,000 clones, around 91% of them singletons. The sequence was obtained from a woman between 18 and 29 years old with acute COVID-19. V and J are TRBV11-3 and TRBJ2-1, with 8 bases fitting TRBD1. The sequenced sample consisted of PBMCs or T cells enriched from blood (not recorded which). Here the CDR3 reads CASSLGQASYNEQFF. CDR3 bases: TGTGCCAGCAGCCTGGGACAGGCCTCCTACAATGAGCAGTTCTTC.